This is a list of T cell receptor beta chains from one sample in a study of blood T cell repertoires in COVID-19. The table came from immunoSEQ multiplex PCR; TCRdb's copy has only in-frame clones and leaves some out. The sample yields 150,000 to 200,000 clones, more than 70% seen once. Sequencing input: peripheral blood. These receptors all come from a human donor in a cohort sampled during active COVID-19. CDR3s include the opening cysteine and the closing phenylalanine or tryptophan. D genes are given only for firm matches. Expanded clones get a size class; other rows say once, few or many, or leave the size out.

size,J,V,D,DNA,CDR3
-,TRBJ2-7,TRBV5-1,TRBD1,TGCGCCAGCAGCCTGTCCGGGACAGGGCTACACGAGCAGTACTTC,CASSLSGTGLHEQYF
-,TRBJ2-5,TRBV27,-,TGTGCCAGCAGTTTAAGGGCAGGGTTCGTTCAAGAGACCCAGTACTTC,CASSLRAGFVQETQYF
-,TRBJ2-7,TRBV10-2,TRBD1,TGCGCCAGCAGTAGCAGGGGGTACGAGCAGTACTTC,CASSSRGYEQYF
-,TRBJ1-6,TRBV10-3,-,TGTGCCATCAGTGTCGGGGGGAGCTCCTATAATTCACCCCTCCACTTT,CAISVGGSSYNSPLHF
-,TRBJ2-7,TRBV6-1,TRBD2,TGTGCCAGCAGTGAAGGGACTAGCGGGACGTTAGAGCAGTACTTC,CASSEGTSGTLEQYF
-,TRBJ2-4,TRBV7-2,TRBD2,TGTGCCAGCAGCTTAGAGGCTAGCGGGGGCTTAGCCAAAAACATTCAGTACTTC,CASSLEASGGLAKNIQYF
once,TRBJ2-7,TRBV6-6,-,TGTGCCAGCAGTTATACAGGCGGTGGAACCGGCGAGCAGTACTTC,CASSYTGGGTGEQYF
-,TRBJ2-5,TRBV5-1,-,TGCGCCAGCAGCTTGTCGGGGGAAGAGACCCAGTACTTC,CASSLSGEETQYF
-,TRBJ2-5,TRBV18,-,TGTGCCAGCTCACCAAGTACTGTGGAGACCCAGTACTTC,CASSPSTVETQYF
-,TRBJ2-7,TRBV7-2,TRBD1,TGTGCCAGCAGTGCCCCACAGGGGGCCTACGAGCAGTACTTC,CASSAPQGAYEQYF